What follows are 5 T cell receptor beta chains derived from one specimen sequenced in a study of blood T cell repertoires in COVID-19. Sequenced by immunoSEQ multiplex PCR; TCRdb stores in-frame clones only, minus some. The sample records fewer than 90,000 clones, around 90% being singletons. Sequenced sample: peripheral blood. The receptors were sampled from a male donor with acute or convalescent COVID-19.

The chain carries TRBV24-1 and TRBJ2-3, with unresolved D. In germline, CDR1 is KGHDR, CDR2 SFDVKD. The CDR3 loop spans 12 amino acids. The V end lost 6 bases, the J end lost 2 bases, and 5 bases lay between the germline ends. The CDR3 nucleotides are TGTGCCACCAGTCCCAACACAGATACGCAGTATTTT. It yields the protein CATSPNTDTQYF.

A single count supports this clone. The chain recombines TRBV19 with TRBJ2-5; D might be TRBD2 (7 bases). The CDR3 spans 14 residues. The V gene's germline CDR1 is LNHDA and CDR2 SQIVND (reference sequence). The V end was cut by 3 bases, the J end by 5 bases, with 13 bases between. CDR3 amino acids: CASSMGGRWETQYF. For the CDR3, the DNA is TGTGCCAGTAGTATGGGGGGGCGTTGGGAGACCCAGTACTTC.

This sequence joins TRBV3-1 (or the pseudogene TRBV3-2) and TRBJ2-1; TRBD2 matches at 10 bases. Germline CDR1 LGHDT, CDR2 YNNKEL (reference sequence). The CDR3 runs to 15 residues. Trimming cost V 4 bases and J 8 bases; bases outside gene matches: 8. The CDR3: CASSLRGSGGYEQFF. The CDR3 DNA reads as TGTGCCAGCAGCCTCAGAGGTAGCGGGGGGTATGAGCAGTTCTTC.

The V call is TRBV7-2, the J call TRBJ2-5, with TRBD2 matching over 7 bases. V shed 3 bases, J shed 3 bases, and the junction held 7 bases outside the gene matches. This CDR3 is built from 15 residues. Germline V lookup: CDR1 SGHTA, CDR2 FQGNSA. The CDR3 protein is CASSFTSGAEETQYF. The CDR3 region has the DNA TGTGCCAGCAGCTTCACCAGCGGGGCCGAAGAGACCCAGTACTTC.

The chain recombines TRBV6-1 with TRBJ1-2; tentatively, D is TRBD1 (5 bases). Trimming shortened V by 2 bases and J by 12 bases, and 7 bases separated the two germline ends. The CDR3 extends over 10 amino acids. The germline V gene encodes CDR1 MNHNS and CDR2 SASEGT. The DNA for the CDR3 is TGTGCCAGCAGTGAATCAGGGCACACCTTC. Translated, it gives CASSESGHTF.